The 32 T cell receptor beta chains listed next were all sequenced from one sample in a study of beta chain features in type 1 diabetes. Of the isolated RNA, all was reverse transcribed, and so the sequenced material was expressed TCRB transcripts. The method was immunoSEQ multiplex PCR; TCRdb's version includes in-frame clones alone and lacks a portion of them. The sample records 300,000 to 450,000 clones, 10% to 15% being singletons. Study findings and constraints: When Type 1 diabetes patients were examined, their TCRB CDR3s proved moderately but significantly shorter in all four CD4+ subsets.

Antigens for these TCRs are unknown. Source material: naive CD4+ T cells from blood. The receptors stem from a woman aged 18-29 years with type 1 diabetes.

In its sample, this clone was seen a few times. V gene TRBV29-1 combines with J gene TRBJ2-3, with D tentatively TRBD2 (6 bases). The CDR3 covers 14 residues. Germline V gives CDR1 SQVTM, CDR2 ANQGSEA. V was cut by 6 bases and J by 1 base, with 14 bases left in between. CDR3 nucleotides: TGCAGCGTCCGGGACTTCGGGGGCACAGATACGCAGTATTTT. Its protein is CSVRDFGGTDTQYF.

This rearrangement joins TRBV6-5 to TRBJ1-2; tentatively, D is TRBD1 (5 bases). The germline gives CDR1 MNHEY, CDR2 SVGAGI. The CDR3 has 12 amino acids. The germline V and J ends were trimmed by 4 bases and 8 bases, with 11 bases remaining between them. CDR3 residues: CASSSRRGGYTF. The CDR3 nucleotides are TGTGCCAGCAGTTCTCGGCGGGGCGGCTACACCTTC.

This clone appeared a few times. The CDR3: CASSLGVTGKDEQFF. For the CDR3, the DNA is TGTGCCAGCAGCTTAGGGGTCACAGGGAAAGATGAGCAGTTCTTC. The chain has TRBV7-9 and TRBJ2-1, with D possibly being TRBD1 (6 bases). V gave up 1 base and J gave up 8 bases, with 15 bases separating them. Germline-derived CDR1 and CDR2 are SEHNR and FQNEAQ (reference sequence). The CDR3 is 15 residues long.

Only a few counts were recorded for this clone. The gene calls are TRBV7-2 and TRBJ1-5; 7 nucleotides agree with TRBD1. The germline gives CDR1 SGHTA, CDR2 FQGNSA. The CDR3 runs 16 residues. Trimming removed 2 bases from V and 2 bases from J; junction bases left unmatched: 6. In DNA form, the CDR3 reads TGTGCCAGCAGCTTAAAGGGGACAGCCGGCAATCAGCCCCAGCATTTT. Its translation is CASSLKGTAGNQPQHF.

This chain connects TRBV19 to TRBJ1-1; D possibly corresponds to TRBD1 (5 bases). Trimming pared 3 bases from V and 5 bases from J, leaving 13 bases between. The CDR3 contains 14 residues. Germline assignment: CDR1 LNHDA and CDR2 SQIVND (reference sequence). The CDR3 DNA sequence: TGTGCCAGTAGTATGGGGGGGAAGAGAACTGAAGCTTTCTTT. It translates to CASSMGGKRTEAFF.

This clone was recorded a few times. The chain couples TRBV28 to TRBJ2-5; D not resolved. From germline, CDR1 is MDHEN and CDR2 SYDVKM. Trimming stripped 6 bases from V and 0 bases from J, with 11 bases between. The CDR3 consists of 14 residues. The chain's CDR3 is CASRPPANQETQYF. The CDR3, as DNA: TGTGCCAGCAGGCCCCCAGCGAACCAAGAGACCCAGTACTTC. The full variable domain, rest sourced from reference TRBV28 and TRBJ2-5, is DVKVTQSSRYLVKRTGEKVFLECVQDMDHENMFWYRQDPGLGLRLIYFSYDVKMKEKGDIPEGYSVSREKKERFSLILESASTNQTSMYLCASRPPANQETQYFGPGTRLLVL.

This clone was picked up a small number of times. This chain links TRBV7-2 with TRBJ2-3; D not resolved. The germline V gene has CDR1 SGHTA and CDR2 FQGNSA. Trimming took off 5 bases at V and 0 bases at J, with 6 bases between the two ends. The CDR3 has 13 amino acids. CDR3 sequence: CASSRTSTDTQYF. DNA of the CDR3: TGTGCCAGCAGCCGCACTAGCACAGATACGCAGTATTTT.

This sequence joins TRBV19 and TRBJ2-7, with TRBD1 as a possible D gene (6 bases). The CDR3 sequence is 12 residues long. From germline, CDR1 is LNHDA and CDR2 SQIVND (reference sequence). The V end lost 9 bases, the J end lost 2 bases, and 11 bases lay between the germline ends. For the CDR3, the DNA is TGTGCCAGCCGGGACAACGCCTACGAGCAGTACTTC. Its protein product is CASRDNAYEQYF. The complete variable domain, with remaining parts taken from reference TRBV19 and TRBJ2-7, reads DGGITQSPKYLFRKEGQNVTLSCEQNLNHDAMYWYRQDPGQGLRLIYYSQIVNDFQKGDIAEGYSVSREKKESFPLTVTSAQKNPTAFYLCASRDNAYEQYFGPGTRLTVT.

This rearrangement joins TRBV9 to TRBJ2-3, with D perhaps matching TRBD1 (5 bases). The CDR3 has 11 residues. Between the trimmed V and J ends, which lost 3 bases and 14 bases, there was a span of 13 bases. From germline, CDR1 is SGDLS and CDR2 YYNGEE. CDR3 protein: CASSEQAVMYF. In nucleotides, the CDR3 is TGTGCCAGCAGCGAACAGGCCGTTATGTATTTT.

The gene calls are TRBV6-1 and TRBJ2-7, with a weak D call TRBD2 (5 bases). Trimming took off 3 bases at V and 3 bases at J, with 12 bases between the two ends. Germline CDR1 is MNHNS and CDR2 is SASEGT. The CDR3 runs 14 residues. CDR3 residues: CASSDPGRDYEQYF. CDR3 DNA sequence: TGTGCCAGCAGTGACCCCGGACGGGACTACGAGCAGTACTTC.

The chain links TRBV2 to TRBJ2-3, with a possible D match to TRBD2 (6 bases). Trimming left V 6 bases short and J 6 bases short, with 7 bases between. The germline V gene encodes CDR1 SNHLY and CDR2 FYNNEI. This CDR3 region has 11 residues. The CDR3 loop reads CASRAGDTQYF. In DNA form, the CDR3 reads TGTGCCAGCAGGGCGGGGGATACGCAGTATTTT.

The CDR3 DNA reads as TGTGCCAGCAGTCCAGGGGGACGGAACGAGCAGTACTTC. Translation: CASSPGGRNEQYF. The chain uses TRBV25-1 and TRBJ2-7; 7 bases fit TRBD1. CDR3 size: 13 residues. The junction had 6 bases not matched to a gene; V was cut back by 5 bases and J by 5 bases. CDR1 and CDR2 from the germline V gene are MGHDK and SYGVNS.

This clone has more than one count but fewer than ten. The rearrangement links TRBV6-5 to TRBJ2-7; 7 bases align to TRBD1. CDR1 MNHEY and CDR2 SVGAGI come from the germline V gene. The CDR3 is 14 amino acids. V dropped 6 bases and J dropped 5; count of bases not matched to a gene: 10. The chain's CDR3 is CASRKGASVDEQYF. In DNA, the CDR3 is TGTGCCAGCAGGAAGGGGGCGAGTGTTGACGAGCAGTACTTC.

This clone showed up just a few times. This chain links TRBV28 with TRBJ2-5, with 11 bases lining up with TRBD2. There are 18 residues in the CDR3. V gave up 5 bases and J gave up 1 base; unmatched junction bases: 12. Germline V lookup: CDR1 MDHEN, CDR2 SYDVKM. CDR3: CASSGGPGTSGLQETQYF. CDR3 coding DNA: TGTGCCAGCAGTGGGGGACCGGGGACTAGCGGCCTCCAAGAGACCCAGTACTTC. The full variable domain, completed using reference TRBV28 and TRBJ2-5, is DVKVTQSSRYLVKRTGEKVFLECVQDMDHENMFWYRQDPGLGLRLIYFSYDVKMKEKGDIPEGYSVSREKKERFSLILESASTNQTSMYLCASSGGPGTSGLQETQYFGPGTRLLVL.

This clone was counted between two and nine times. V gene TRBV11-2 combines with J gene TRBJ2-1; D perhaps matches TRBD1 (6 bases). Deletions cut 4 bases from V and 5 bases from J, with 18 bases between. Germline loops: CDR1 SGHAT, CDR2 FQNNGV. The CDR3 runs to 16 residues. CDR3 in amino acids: CASSSPGLNRDNEQFF. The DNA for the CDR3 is TGTGCCAGCAGCTCCCCTGGCCTCAACAGGGACAATGAGCAGTTCTTC.

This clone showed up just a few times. In DNA, the CDR3 is TGCAGCGCAAGACAGGCGAACTATGGCTACACCTTC. It encodes CSARQANYGYTF. This chain uses TRBV29-1 with TRBJ1-2; TRBD1 might be the D (6 bases). The CDR3 has 12 residues. Germline values: CDR1 SQVTM, CDR2 ANQGSEA. Deletions cut 7 bases from V and 2 bases from J, with 11 bases between.

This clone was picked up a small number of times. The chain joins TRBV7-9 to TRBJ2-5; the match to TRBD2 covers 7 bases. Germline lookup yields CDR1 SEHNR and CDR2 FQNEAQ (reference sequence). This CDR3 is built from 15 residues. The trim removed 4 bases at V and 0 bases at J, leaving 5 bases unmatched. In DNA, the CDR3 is TGTGCCAGCAGCTCCCGGGACTACTACCAAGAGACCCAGTACTTC. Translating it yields CASSSRDYYQETQYF. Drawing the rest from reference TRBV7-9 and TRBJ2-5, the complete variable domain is DTGVSQNPRHKITKRGQNVTFRCDPISEHNRLYWYRQTLGQGPEFLTYFQNEAQLEKSRLLSDRFSAERPKGSFSTLEIQRTEQGDSAMYLCASSSRDYYQETQYFGPGTRLLVL.

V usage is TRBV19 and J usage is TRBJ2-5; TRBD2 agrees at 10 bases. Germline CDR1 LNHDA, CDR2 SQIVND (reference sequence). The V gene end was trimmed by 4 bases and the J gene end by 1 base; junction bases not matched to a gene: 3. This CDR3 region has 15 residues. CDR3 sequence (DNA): TGTGCCAGTAGTACTAGACTAGCGGGCCAAGAGACCCAGTACTTC. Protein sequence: CASSTRLAGQETQYF.

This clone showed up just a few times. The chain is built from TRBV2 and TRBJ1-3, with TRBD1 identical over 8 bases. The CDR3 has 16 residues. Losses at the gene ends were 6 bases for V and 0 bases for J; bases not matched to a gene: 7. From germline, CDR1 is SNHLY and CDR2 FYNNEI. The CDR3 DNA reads TGTGCCAGCAGAATTCTTCAGGGGGCCTCTGGAAACACCATATATTTT. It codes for CASRILQGASGNTIYF.

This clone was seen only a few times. The DNA of the CDR3 is TGCGCCAGCAGCCAAGCCAGTACACAGGGGTACTATGGCTACACCTTC. Translation: CASSQASTQGYYGYTF. The chain couples TRBV4-3 to TRBJ1-2; 7 nucleotides match TRBD1. The CDR3 length is 16 residues. Germline assignment: CDR1 LGHNA and CDR2 YSLEER. Trimming removed 1 base from V and 3 bases from J; junction bases left unmatched: 8.

This CDR3 reads CASSLEGGYNSPLHF. The CDR3 coding sequence is TGTGCCAGCAGCTTAGAAGGAGGGTATAATTCACCCCTCCACTTT. The rearrangement joins TRBV7-2 to TRBJ1-6; D ambiguous. The CDR3 loop spans 15 amino acids. Germline lookup yields CDR1 SGHTA and CDR2 FQGNSA. Trimming left V 1 base short and J 4 bases short, with 8 bases between. Filled out from reference TRBV7-2 and TRBJ1-6, the complete variable domain reads GAGVSQSPSNKVTEKGKDVELRCDPISGHTALYWYRQSLGQGLEFLIYFQGNSAPDKSGLPSDRFSAERTGGSVSTLTIQRTQQEDSAVYLCASSLEGGYNSPLHFGNGTRLTVT.

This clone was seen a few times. The CDR3 DNA reads TGTGCCAGCTCACCACCCACAGGGGGCCGGGAGACCCAGTACTTC. Amino acids: CASSPPTGGRETQYF. This chain links TRBV18 with TRBJ2-5, with TRBD1 matching 9 bases. Per germline, CDR1 KGHSH and CDR2 LQKENI. The V and J ends lost 0 bases and 5 bases, in that order; junction bases with no gene match: 4. The CDR3 has 15 residues.

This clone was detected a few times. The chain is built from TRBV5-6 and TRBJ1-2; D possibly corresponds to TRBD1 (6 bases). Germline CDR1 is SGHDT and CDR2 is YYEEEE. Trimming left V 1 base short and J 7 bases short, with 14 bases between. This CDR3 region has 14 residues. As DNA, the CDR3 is TGTGCCAGCAGCTTGCAGACAGGTCGGGGTGGCTACACCTTC. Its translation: CASSLQTGRGGYTF.

The CDR3 DNA reads TGTGCCAGCGGGCCGCGGGGAATACTAGAGACCCAGTACTTC. It encodes CASGPRGILETQYF. The genes are TRBV5-4 and TRBJ2-5, with D possibly TRBD2 on 6 matching bases. V lost 7 bases and J lost 4, with 17 bases in between. Germline CDR1 reads SGHNT; CDR2 reads YYREEE (reference sequence). This CDR3 spans 14 amino acids. The entire variable domain, with the rest obtained from reference TRBV5-4 and TRBJ2-5, is as follows: ETGVTQSPTHLIKTRGQQVTLRCSSQSGHNTVSWYQQALGQGPQFIFQYYREEENGRGNFPPRFSGLQFPNYSSELNVNALELDDSALYLCASGPRGILETQYFGPGTRLLVL.

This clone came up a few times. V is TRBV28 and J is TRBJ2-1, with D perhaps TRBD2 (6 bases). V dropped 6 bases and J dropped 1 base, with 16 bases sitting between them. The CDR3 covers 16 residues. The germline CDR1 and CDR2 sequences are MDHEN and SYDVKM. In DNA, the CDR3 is TGTGCCAGCAGCCCCCCGGTGGCGGGATCCTACAATGAGCAGTTCTTC. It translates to CASSPPVAGSYNEQFF.

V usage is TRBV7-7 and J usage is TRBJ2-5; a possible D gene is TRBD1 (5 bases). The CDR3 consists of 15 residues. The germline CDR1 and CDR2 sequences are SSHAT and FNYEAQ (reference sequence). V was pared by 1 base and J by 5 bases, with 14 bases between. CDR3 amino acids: CASSLGAQPGETQYF. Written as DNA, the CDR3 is TGTGCCAGCAGCTTAGGTGCCCAGCCAGGGGAGACCCAGTACTTC.

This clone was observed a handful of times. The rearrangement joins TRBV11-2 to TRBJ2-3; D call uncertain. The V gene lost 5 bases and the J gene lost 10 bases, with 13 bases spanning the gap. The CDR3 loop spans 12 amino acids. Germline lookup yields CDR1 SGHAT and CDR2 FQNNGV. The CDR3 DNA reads TGTGCCAGCAGCCCACTAAGCTCTCCGCAGTATTTT. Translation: CASSPLSSPQYF.

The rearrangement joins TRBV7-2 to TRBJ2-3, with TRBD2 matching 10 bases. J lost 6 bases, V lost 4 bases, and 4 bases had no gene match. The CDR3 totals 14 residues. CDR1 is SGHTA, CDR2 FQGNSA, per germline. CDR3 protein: CASSSSGGGDTQYF. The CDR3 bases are TGTGCCAGCAGCTCCAGCGGGGGGGGCGATACGCAGTATTTT.

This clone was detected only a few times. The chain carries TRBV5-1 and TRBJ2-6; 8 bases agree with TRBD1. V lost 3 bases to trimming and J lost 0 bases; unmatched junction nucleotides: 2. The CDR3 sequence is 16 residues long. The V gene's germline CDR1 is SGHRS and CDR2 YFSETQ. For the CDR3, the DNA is TGCGCCAGCAGCTCGGACAGGGCCTCTGGGGCCAACGTCCTGACTTTC. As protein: CASSSDRASGANVLTF.

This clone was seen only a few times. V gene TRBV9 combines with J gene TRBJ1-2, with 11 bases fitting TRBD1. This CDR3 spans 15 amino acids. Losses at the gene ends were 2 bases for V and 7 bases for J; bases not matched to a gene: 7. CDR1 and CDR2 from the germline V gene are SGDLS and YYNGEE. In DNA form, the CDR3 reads TGTGCCAGCAGCGTGTCCCCCGGGACAGGGGGTGGCTACACCTTC. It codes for CASSVSPGTGGGYTF.

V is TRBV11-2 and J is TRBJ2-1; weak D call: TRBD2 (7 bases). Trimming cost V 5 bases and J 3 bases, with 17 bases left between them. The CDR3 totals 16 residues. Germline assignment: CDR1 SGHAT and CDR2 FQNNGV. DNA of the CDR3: TGTGCCAGCAGCCCCTATCACGGGGGGCGCTACAATGAGCAGTTCTTC. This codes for CASSPYHGGRYNEQFF. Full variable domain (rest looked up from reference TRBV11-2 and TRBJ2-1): EAGVAQSPRYKIIEKRQSVAFWCNPISGHATLYWYQQILGQGPKLLIQFQNNGVVDDSQLPKDRFSAERLKGVDSTLKIQPAKLEDSAVYLCASSPYHGGRYNEQFFGPGTRLTVL.

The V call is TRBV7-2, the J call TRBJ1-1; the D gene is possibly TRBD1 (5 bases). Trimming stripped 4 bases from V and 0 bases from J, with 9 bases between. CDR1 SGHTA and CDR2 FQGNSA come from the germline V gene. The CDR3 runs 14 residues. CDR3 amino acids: CASSSQVVNTEAFF. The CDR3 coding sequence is TGTGCCAGCAGCTCACAGGTGGTGAACACTGAAGCTTTCTTT.